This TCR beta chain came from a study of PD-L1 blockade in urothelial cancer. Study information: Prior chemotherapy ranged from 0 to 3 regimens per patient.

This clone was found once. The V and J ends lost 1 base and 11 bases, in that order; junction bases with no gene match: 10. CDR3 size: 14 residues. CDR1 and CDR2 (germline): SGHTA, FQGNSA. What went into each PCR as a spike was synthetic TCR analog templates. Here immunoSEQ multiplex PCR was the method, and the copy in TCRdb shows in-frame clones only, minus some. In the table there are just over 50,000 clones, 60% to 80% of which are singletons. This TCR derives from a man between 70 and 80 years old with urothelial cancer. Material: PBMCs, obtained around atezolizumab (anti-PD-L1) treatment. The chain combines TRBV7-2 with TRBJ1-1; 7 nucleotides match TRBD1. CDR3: CASSLGGVGGHAFF. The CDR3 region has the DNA TGTGCCAGCAGCTTAGGGGGGGTAGGGGGCCACGCTTTCTTT.